The next 13 T cell receptor beta chains were all read from a single sample in a study of patients and donors after allogeneic stem cell transplantation. TCRdb reprocessed the RT-PCR reads with MiXCR, giving one entry per CDR3 protein. This table has some 960,000 distinct CDR3 sequences, approximately 19% appearing once. Sequencing was carried out using blood, either unsorted or a sorted T cell fraction (not recorded which). The receptors were sampled from a human donor who was either an allogeneic HSCT recipient or a stem cell or donor lymphocyte infusion donor (not recorded which). It is not recorded whose cells these are; they may come from a transplant donor.

This clonotype was seen only a few times. The J gene is TRBJ2-3, the V gene TRBV4-3; 11 bases agree with TRBD1. V lost 0 bases to trimming and J lost 2 bases; unmatched junction nucleotides: 7. CDR1 is LGHNA and CDR2 is YSLEER in the germline V gene. This CDR3 has 18 residues. Here the CDR3 reads CASSQESPGQGATDTQYF. For the CDR3, the DNA is TGCGCCAGCAGCCAAGAATCCCCAGGACAGGGGGCCACAGATACGCAGTATTTT.

In its sample, this clonotype was seen a few times. This chain links TRBV12-3 or TRBV12-4 with TRBJ2-7; D possibly corresponds to TRBD2 (5 bases). The CDR3 length is 17 residues. Trimming shortened V by 5 bases and J by 3 bases, and 23 bases separated the two germline ends. The CDR3 DNA reads TGTGCCAGCAGTCTGGGTGGGAGCAGTCTCCTAAGCTACGAGCAGTACTTC. Encoded protein: CASSLGGSSLLSYEQYF.

This clonotype was seen only a few times. The chain carries TRBV7-9 and TRBJ2-1; D is unclear. Germline CDR1 is SEHNR and CDR2 is FQNEAQ (reference sequence). Between the trimmed V and J ends, which lost 0 bases and 5 bases, there was a span of 8 bases. This CDR3 has 14 residues. CDR3 DNA sequence: TGTGCCAGCAGCTTAGCGCTAGGGAACAATGAGCAGTTCTTC. Its protein product is CASSLALGNNEQFF.

Here the CDR3 reads CAISESRGQGPGNTIYF. The CDR3 nucleotides read TGTGCCATCAGTGAAAGCCGGGGACAGGGGCCTGGAAACACCATATATTTT. The chain joins TRBV10-3 to TRBJ1-3; 10 positions agree with TRBD1. The CDR3 consists of 17 residues. Per the germline V gene, CDR1 is ENHRY and CDR2 is SYGVKD. Germline trimming cut 3 bases from V and 2 bases from J; bases unmatched to any gene: 7.

The chain joins TRBV20-1 to TRBJ1-6; D remains unclear. V lost 6 bases and J 7 bases, leaving 16 bases between the germline ends. CDR3 size: 14 residues. CDR1 is DFQATT and CDR2 is SNEGSKA in the germline V gene (reference sequence). CDR3 in DNA: TGCAGTGCCACTCCCCGGGGAGGAAATTCACCCCTCCACTTT. Translated: CSATPRGGNSPLHF.

DNA of the CDR3: TGTGCCACCCGGGCTAGCGACAATGAGCAGTTCTTC. Amino acid sequence: CATRASDNEQFF. The chain uses TRBV24-1 and TRBJ2-1, with a possible D match to TRBD2 (6 bases). The CDR3 totals 12 residues. Trimming cost V 9 bases and J 5 bases, with 10 bases left between them. Germline V gene lookup returns CDR1 KGHDR and CDR2 SFDVKD.

Only a few counts were recorded for this clonotype. The rearrangement links TRBV5-1 to TRBJ1-1; 7 bases agree with TRBD1. Per the germline V gene, CDR1 is SGHRS and CDR2 is YFSETQ. Trimming removed 2 bases from V and 1 base from J; junction bases left unmatched: 5. The CDR3 is 15 residues long. The CDR3 DNA reads as TGCGCCAGCAGCTTCAGAAGGACAGGGAACACTGAAGCTTTCTTT. Residues: CASSFRRTGNTEAFF.

There are many counts of this clonotype. The chain combines TRBV29-1 with TRBJ2-3; D is unresolved. This CDR3 spans 12 amino acids. Germline V gene lookup returns CDR1 SQVTM and CDR2 ANQGSEA. Trimming stripped 6 bases from V and 5 bases from J, with 12 bases between. CDR3 DNA sequence: TGCAGCGTCGTAAGCATCGGAGATACGCAGTATTTT. It is translated as CSVVSIGDTQYF.

This clonotype was detected a few times. This chain joins TRBV20-1 and TRBJ2-7; a weak D match, TRBD2 (6 bases). Germline CDR1 is DFQATT and CDR2 is SNEGSKA (reference sequence). V gave up 4 bases and J gave up 7 bases, with 17 bases separating them. The CDR3 loop spans 13 amino acids. Here the CDR3 DNA reads TGCAGTGCTACCCCGGGACTCCCGGGGGAGCAGTACTTC. It specifies CSATPGLPGEQYF.

This clonotype was seen only a few times. The genes are TRBV5-1 and TRBJ1-2; TRBD1 is a possible D gene (5 bases). V dropped 0 bases and J dropped 7 bases, with 10 bases sitting between them. The germline gives CDR1 SGHRS, CDR2 YFSETQ. CDR3 length: 13 residues. The CDR3 protein is CASSLAGGTGYTF. In DNA, the CDR3 is TGCGCCAGCAGCTTGGCCGGGGGGACTGGCTACACCTTC.

This clonotype was seen more than once but under ten times. The chain recombines TRBV18 with TRBJ1-6; D is possibly TRBD1 (5 bases). CDR1 KGHSH and CDR2 LQKENI come from the germline V gene. Trimming took 4 bases from V and 6 from J, leaving 16 bases between them. This CDR3 has 16 residues. CDR3 bases: TGTGCCAGCTCACACCAGAGGGGAGTCGGTAATTCACCCCTCCACTTT. Translated: CASSHQRGVGNSPLHF.

CDR3 nucleotides: TGTGCCAGCAGCTCGGGGGACAGCAGGTCCCAGCATTTT. Translated: CASSSGDSRSQHF. V usage is TRBV7-9 and J usage is TRBJ1-5; TRBD1 matches 7 bases. V was clipped by 4 bases and J by 11 bases; unmatched bases: 8. Germline assignment: CDR1 SEHNR and CDR2 FQNEAQ (reference sequence). The CDR3 has 13 residues.

The gene calls are TRBV2 and TRBJ1-2; D possibly corresponds to TRBD1 (5 bases). Germline loops: CDR1 SNHLY, CDR2 FYNNEI. Trimming took off 5 bases at V and 2 bases at J, with 12 bases between the two ends. CDR3 length: 14 amino acids. CDR3 DNA sequence: TGTGCCAGCAGTAACCGGGGGGGGAACTATGGCTACACCTTC. Translated: CASSNRGGNYGYTF.